This is a list of T cell receptor beta chains from one sample in a study of T cells in Graves' hyperthyroidism and ophthalmopathy. MiXCR, applied by TCRdb to the multiplex PCR reads, yields one record per CDR3 protein. The sample holds about 400,000 distinct CDR3 sequences; 15% to 18% are singletons and the top ten take less than 15%. Sequenced: blood. The source of these receptors is a woman aged 18-30 years with Graves' hyperthyroidism. Both conserved end residues are part of each CDR3. Fields, in order: clone size, D gene, V gene, J gene, CDR3 protein, CDR3 DNA. A D gene is named only where the DNA matches it firmly. A row's size may be missing; if present it is once, few, many or a size class.

many,NA,TRBV12-3/TRBV12-4,TRBJ1-5,CASSMGRADYSNQPQHF,TGTGCCAGCAGTATGGGGAGGGCCGATTATAGCAATCAGCCCCAGCATTTT
many,NA,TRBV14,TRBJ2-1,CASSQDHYSNNEQFF,TGTGCCAGCAGCCAAGATCATTACAGCAACAATGAGCAGTTCTTC
NA,TRBD1,TRBV7-9,TRBJ2-1,CASSLDDRGTYNEQFF,TGTGCCAGCAGCTTAGACGACAGGGGGACCTACAATGAGCAGTTCTTC
few,NA,TRBV28,TRBJ2-5,CAGSPLGGGGTETQYF,TGTGCCGGCAGTCCCCTAGGAGGAGGTGGAACGGAGACCCAGTACTTC
many,NA,TRBV2,TRBJ2-6,CAPATGRDSGANVLTF,TGTGCCCCCGCGACAGGCAGAGACTCTGGGGCCAACGTCCTGACTTTC
many,NA,TRBV28,TRBJ2-3,CASSNLRGAADTQYF,TGTGCCAGCAGTAACCTTCGGGGGGCGGCGGATACGCAGTATTTT
many,TRBD1,TRBV20-1,TRBJ2-5,CSARRLDRGKETQYF,TGCAGTGCTAGACGTCTTGACAGGGGGAAAGAGACCCAGTACTTC
many,NA,TRBV2,TRBJ1-2,CASRGASSGGYGYTF,TGTGCCAGCAGGGGGGCGTCGTCGGGTGGCTATGGCTACACCTTC
NA,TRBD1,TRBV5-1,TRBJ2-5,CASSFQGGVETQYF,TGCGCCAGCAGCTTCCAAGGGGGCGTGGAGACCCAGTACTTC
NA,NA,TRBV4-3,TRBJ2-5,CASSPIGNQYF,TGCGCCAGCAGCCCAATTGGGAACCAGTACTTC
many,NA,TRBV5-1,TRBJ2-3,CASSLDTPRTDTQYF,TGCGCCAGCAGCTTGGACACTCCACGCACAGATACGCAGTATTTT
NA,TRBD2,TRBV2,TRBJ2-7,CASSTGTSAYEQYF,TGTGCCAGCAGTACCGGGACTAGCGCCTACGAGCAGTACTTC
many,NA,TRBV20-1,TRBJ2-7,CSAREVTTYEQYF,TGCAGTGCTAGAGAGGTGACTACCTACGAGCAGTACTTC
many,TRBD2,TRBV2,TRBJ2-5,CASIGRRLAGDQETQYF,TGTGCCAGCATTGGAAGGAGGCTAGCGGGGGACCAAGAGACCCAGTACTTC
many,TRBD1,TRBV7-2,TRBJ2-1,CASRAGTGIANEQFF,TGTGCCAGCAGAGCCGGGACAGGGATTGCAAATGAGCAGTTCTTC
many,NA,TRBV20-1,TRBJ1-1,CSAPRLSGNTEAFF,TGCAGTGCTCCACGACTTTCCGGGAACACTGAAGCTTTCTTT
few,TRBD2,TRBV3-1,TRBJ2-1,CASSRAGGIYNEQFF,TGTGCCAGCAGCCGAGCGGGGGGCATTTACAATGAGCAGTTCTTC
NA,TRBD2,TRBV10-3,TRBJ2-5,CAIKGTSGQETQYF,TGTGCCATCAAAGGGACTAGCGGCCAAGAGACCCAGTACTTC
NA,NA,TRBV15,TRBJ2-5,CTTSRLRETQYF,TGTACCACCAGCAGACTACGGGAGACCCAGTACTTC
NA,TRBD2,TRBV24-1,TRBJ2-5,CATSDRLAGRETQYF,TGTGCCACCAGTGACCGACTAGCGGGGAGGGAGACCCAGTACTTC
NA,NA,TRBV20-1,TRBJ1-5,CSASGRWSQPQHF,TGCAGTGCTAGCGGCAGGTGGAGTCAGCCCCAGCATTTT
many,TRBD2,TRBV3-1,TRBJ2-1,CASSQGRSGRVDEQFF,TGTGCCAGCAGCCAAGGGCGTAGCGGGAGGGTCGATGAGCAGTTCTTC
NA,NA,TRBV27,TRBJ1-4,CASSLSRGLGEKLFF,TGTGCCAGCAGTTTATCTCGGGGGTTAGGTGAAAAACTGTTTTTT
few,NA,TRBV4-1,TRBJ2-2,CASSQGENTGELFF,TGCGCCAGCAGCCAGGGAGAGAACACCGGGGAGCTGTTTTTT
many,NA,TRBV5-8,TRBJ2-3,CASARLDQTDTQYF,TGTGCCAGCGCGAGACTAGACCAGACAGATACGCAGTATTTT
many,NA,TRBV7-2,TRBJ1-1,CASILRPRVTEAFF,TGTGCCAGCATCCTCCGGCCCCGGGTCACTGAAGCTTTCTTT
many,NA,TRBV7-2,TRBJ1-1,CASSTRGNTEAFF,TGTGCCAGCAGCACACGGGGGAACACTGAAGCCTTCTTT
many,TRBD2,TRBV9,TRBJ2-1,CASSADGTSGGNEQFF,TGTGCCAGCAGCGCAGACGGGACTAGCGGAGGAAATGAGCAGTTCTTC
many,NA,TRBV2,TRBJ2-5,CAAQRRSGVQETQYF,TGTGCCGCTCAAAGGAGGTCAGGAGTTCAAGAGACCCAGTACTTC
few,NA,TRBV4-1,TRBJ1-5,CASSLMGKANQPQHF,TGCGCCAGCAGCTTGATGGGGAAGGCAAATCAGCCCCAGCATTTT
NA,NA,TRBV7-9,TRBJ2-1,CASSSIPRSAYNEQFF,TGTGCCAGCAGCTCCATCCCCAGGTCGGCCTACAATGAGCAGTTCTTC
NA,TRBD2,TRBV28,TRBJ2-3,CASNGWLAGGTTDTQYF,TGTGCCAGCAATGGTTGGCTAGCGGGAGGGACAACAGATACGCAGTATTTT
many,NA,TRBV28,TRBJ2-7,CASSLLGVEQYF,TGTGCCAGCAGTTTATTAGGGGTCGAGCAGTACTTC
few,NA,TRBV7-8,TRBJ2-3,CASHTHDTQYF,TGTGCCAGCCACACTCATGATACGCAGTATTTT
many,NA,TRBV20-1,TRBJ2-1,CSARWARGSGINEQFF,TGCAGTGCTAGATGGGCTCGGGGGTCTGGGATCAATGAGCAGTTCTTC
many,TRBD1,TRBV28,TRBJ1-2,CASSPGGQGYGYTF,TGTGCCAGCAGTCCTGGGGGACAGGGTTATGGCTACACCTTC
once,NA,TRBV5-1,TRBJ2-1,CASSHSLRQAMKNEQFF,TGTGCCAGCAGCCATAGCCTAAGACAGGCTATGAAAAATGAGCAGTTCTTC
many,NA,TRBV12-3/TRBV12-4,TRBJ1-2,CASSLMGRVYGYTF,TGTGCCAGCAGTCTTATGGGGCGCGTTTATGGCTACACCTTC
few,TRBD2,TRBV19,TRBJ2-1,CASSLLAVWGSEQFF,TGTGCCAGTAGTTTACTAGCGGTGTGGGGCAGTGAGCAGTTCTTC
many,NA,TRBV18,TRBJ1-1,CASSPFRNTEAFF,TGTGCCAGCTCACCATTCCGGAACACTGAAGCTTTCTTT
many,NA,TRBV27,TRBJ2-1,CASRLYENEQFF,TGTGCCAGCAGGCTGTACGAAAATGAGCAGTTCTTC
NA,NA,TRBV9,TRBJ2-1,CASSGGDKRDEQFF,TGTGCCAGCAGCGGAGGAGATAAACGGGATGAGCAGTTCTTC
many,NA,TRBV20-1,TRBJ1-1,CSASLAPKMNTEAFF,TGCAGTGCTAGTCTAGCCCCGAAGATGAACACTGAAGCTTTCTTT
many,TRBD1,TRBV2,TRBJ2-7,CARGAGGQYEQYF,TGTGCCAGAGGGGCAGGGGGCCAATACGAGCAGTACTTC
many,NA,TRBV13,TRBJ1-1,CASSLGQGPEAFF,TGTGCCAGCAGCTTAGGACAGGGTCCTGAAGCTTTCTTT
many,NA,TRBV15,TRBJ2-4,CATSRDATAAKNIQYF,TGTGCCACCAGCAGAGATGCTACCGCGGCCAAAAACATTCAGTACTTC